In this sample, the clone carrying this TCR beta chain turned up once. The data are from a study of CD8 T cells in Susac syndrome. V lost 1 base and J 0 bases, leaving 16 bases between the germline ends. Germline assignment: CDR1 DFQATT and CDR2 SNEGSKA (reference sequence). The CDR3 length is 17 residues. Reverse transcription of about 0.45 to 1 ug RNA was performed with random hexamers. One entry per CDR3 protein results from TCRdb running MiXCR on the immunoSEQ multiplex PCR reads. The data contain about 300,000 distinct CDR3 sequences, around 85% of them singletons. This TCR came from a human donor with multiple sclerosis. The chain carries TRBV20-1 and TRBJ1-5, with D perhaps TRBD1 (6 bases). The sequenced sample was CD8+ T cells from PBMCs. CDR3 region: CSARGPDRTLSNQPQHF. CDR3 sequence (DNA): TGCAGTGCTAGAGGCCCCGACAGGACCCTTAGCAATCAGCCCCAGCATTTT.